Below, one T cell receptor (beta chain) is given with its context. What it binds is not known. The data belong to a study of cytomegalovirus exposure and HLA in healthy donors. Study observations and caveats: For most TCR sequences rarity was the rule, although some public TCRs occurred in many donors.

Per germline, CDR1 SGDLS and CDR2 YYNGEE. The CDR3 contains 14 residues. Trimming took 2 bases from V and 4 from J, leaving 9 bases between them. Clones were read by immunoSEQ multiplex PCR, and TCRdb kept only the in-frame ones, dropping some. The data show some 200,000 clones, about 80% seen once. This TCR was sampled from a woman under 30 in good health and CMV-seropositive. V usage is TRBV9 and J usage is TRBJ2-2; D is unresolved. Material: PBMCs. CDR3 DNA: TGTGCCAGCAGCGTGGCAGATCCCACCGGGGAGCTGTTTTTT. This encodes CASSVADPTGELFF.